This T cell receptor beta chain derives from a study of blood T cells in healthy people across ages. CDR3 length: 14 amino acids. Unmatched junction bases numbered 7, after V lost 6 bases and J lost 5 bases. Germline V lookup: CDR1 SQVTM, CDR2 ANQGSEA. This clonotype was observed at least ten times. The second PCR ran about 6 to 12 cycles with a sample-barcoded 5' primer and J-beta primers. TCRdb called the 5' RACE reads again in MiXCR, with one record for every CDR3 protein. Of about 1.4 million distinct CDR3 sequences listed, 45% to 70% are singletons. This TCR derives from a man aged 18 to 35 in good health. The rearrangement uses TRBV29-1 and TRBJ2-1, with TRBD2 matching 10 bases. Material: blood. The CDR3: CSVSLAGVDNEQFF. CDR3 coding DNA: TGCAGCGTGTCGCTAGCGGGAGTGGACAATGAGCAGTTCTTC.